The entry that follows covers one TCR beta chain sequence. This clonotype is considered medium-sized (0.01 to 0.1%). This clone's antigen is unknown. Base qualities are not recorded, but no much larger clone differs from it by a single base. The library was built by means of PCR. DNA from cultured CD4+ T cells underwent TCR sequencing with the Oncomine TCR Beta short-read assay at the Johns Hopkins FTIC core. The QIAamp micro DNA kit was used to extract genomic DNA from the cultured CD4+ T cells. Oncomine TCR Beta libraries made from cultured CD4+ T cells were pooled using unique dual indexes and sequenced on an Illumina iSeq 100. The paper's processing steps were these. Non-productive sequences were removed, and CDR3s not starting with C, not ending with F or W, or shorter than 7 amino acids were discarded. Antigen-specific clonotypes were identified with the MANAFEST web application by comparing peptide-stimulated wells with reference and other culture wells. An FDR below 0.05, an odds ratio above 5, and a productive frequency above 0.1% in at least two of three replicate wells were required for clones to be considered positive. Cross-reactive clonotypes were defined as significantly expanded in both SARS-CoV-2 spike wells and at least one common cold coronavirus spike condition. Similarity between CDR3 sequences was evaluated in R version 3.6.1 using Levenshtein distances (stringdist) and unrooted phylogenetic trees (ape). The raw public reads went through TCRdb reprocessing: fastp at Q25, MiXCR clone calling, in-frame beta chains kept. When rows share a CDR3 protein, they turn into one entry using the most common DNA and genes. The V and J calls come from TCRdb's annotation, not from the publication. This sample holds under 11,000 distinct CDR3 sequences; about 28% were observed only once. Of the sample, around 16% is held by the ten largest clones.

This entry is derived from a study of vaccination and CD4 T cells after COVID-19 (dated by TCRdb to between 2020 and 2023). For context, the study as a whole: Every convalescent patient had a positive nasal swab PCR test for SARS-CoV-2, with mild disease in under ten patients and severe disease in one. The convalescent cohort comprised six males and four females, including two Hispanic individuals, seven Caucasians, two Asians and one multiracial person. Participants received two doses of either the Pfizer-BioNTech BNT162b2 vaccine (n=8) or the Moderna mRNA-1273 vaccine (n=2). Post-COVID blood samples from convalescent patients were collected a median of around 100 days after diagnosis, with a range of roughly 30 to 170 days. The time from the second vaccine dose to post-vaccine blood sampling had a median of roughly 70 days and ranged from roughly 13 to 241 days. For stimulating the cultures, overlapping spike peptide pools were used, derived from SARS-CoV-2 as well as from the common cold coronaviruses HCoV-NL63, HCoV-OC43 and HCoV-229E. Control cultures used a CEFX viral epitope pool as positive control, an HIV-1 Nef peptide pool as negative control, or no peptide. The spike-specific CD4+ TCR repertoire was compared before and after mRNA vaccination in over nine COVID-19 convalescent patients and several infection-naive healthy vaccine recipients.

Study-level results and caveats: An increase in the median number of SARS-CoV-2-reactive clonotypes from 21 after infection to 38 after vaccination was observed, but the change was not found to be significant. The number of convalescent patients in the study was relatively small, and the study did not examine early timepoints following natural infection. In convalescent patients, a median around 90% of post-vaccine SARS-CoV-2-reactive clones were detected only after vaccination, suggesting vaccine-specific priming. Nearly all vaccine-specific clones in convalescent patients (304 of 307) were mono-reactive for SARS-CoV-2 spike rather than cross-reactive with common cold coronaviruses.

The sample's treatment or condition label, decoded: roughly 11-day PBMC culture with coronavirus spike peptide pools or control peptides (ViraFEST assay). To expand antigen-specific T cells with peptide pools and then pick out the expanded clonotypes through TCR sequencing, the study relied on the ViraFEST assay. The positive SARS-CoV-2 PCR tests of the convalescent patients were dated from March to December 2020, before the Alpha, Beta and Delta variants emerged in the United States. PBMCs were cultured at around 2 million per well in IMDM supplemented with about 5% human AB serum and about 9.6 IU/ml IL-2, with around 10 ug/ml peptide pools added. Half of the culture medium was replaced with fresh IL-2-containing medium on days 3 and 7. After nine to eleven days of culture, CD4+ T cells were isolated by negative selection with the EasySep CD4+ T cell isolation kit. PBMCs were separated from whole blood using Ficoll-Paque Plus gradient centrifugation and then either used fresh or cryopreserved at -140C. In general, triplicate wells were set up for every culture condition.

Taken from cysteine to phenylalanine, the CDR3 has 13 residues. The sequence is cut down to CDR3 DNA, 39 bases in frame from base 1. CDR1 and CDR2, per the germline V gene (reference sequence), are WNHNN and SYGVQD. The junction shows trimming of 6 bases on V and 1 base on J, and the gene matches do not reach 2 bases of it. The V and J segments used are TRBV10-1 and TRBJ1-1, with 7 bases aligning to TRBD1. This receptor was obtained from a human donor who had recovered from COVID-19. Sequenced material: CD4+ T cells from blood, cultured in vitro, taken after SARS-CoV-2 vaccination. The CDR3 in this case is CASRGTENTEAFF. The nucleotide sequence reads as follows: TGCGCCAGCAGGGGGACAGAGAACACTGAAGCTTTCTTT.